This T cell receptor beta chain was documented in a study of T-cell memory formation after mild COVID-19. The overall study: TCR clusters were mostly donor specific. Whole-study results and caveats: The main location of contracting CD4+ clones was CM and EM, and that of contracting CD8+ clones was EMRA. Memory from before infection featured some responding clones, which suggests cross-reactive memory joined.

TCRdb reanalysed the 5' RACE reads using MiXCR and keeps one entry per CDR3 protein. The sample carries 550,000 to 700,000 distinct CDR3 sequences, around 16% recorded once. CDR3 size: 16 residues. The germline CDR1 and CDR2 sequences are SGHRS and YFSETQ. V lost 5 bases and J lost 3; bases outside the gene matches: 13. Concerning this clonotype: What it binds is not known.

This TCR came from an adult woman who had mild COVID-19 (a few samples of this study predate the infection). Cell type and time point are not known. The V call is TRBV5-1, the J call TRBJ2-7, with TRBD1 matching over 8 bases. Sequences were obtained from PBMCs or a T cell subset sorted from them (not recorded which). The CDR3 spells CASSADRASLYYEQYF. CDR3 in DNA: TGCGCCAGCAGTGCGGACAGGGCCTCCCTCTACTACGAGCAGTACTTC.